This is a list of T cell receptor beta chains from one sample in a study of blood T cell repertoires in COVID-19. Clones were sequenced by immunoSEQ multiplex PCR, and TCRdb holds only the in-frame ones, with some missing. Among around 320,000 clones listed, around 87% were seen once. Sequencing input: PBMCs or T cells enriched from blood (not recorded which). All receptors derive from a woman in her late teens or twenties with acute COVID-19. The CDR3 runs from the conserved cysteine through the conserved F or W. A D gene is named only where the DNA matches it firmly. Size tells how often a clone was seen (once, few, many) or the class of an expanded clone, and some rows leave it out.

size	length	V	J	D	CDR3	DNA
once	13	TRBV6-4	TRBJ2-1	.	CASSDGPNNEQFF	TGTGCCAGCAGTGACGGGCCGAACAATGAGCAGTTCTTC
.	17	TRBV7-9	TRBJ1-5	.	CASSLRFWWQYAQPQHF	TGTGCCAGCAGCTTGAGGTTTTGGTGGCAGTACGCTCAGCCCCAGCATTTT
.	16	TRBV5-1	TRBJ2-2	TRBD2	CASSLSAGGNTGELFF	TGCGCCAGCAGCTTGTCTGCGGGGGGCAACACCGGGGAGCTGTTTTTT
.	15	TRBV28	TRBJ1-1	TRBD1	CASSPSVGGTGFVFF	TGTGCCAGCAGTCCATCCGTGGGCGGGACAGGGTTTGTTTTCTTT
.	15	TRBV7-9	TRBJ2-1	TRBD2	CASSKGGLAWNEQFF	TGTGCCAGCAGCAAAGGGGGACTAGCGTGGAATGAGCAGTTCTTC
.	14	TRBV3-1/TRBV3-2	TRBJ1-6	.	CASSLGQVNSPLHF	TGTGCCAGCAGCTTGGGACAAGTTAATTCACCCCTCCACTTT
.	15	TRBV18	TRBJ1-1	TRBD1	CASSQGAIGGTEAFF	TGTGCCAGCTCACAGGGGGCAATAGGTGGAACTGAAGCTTTCTTT
.	17	TRBV5-1	TRBJ2-3	.	CASSPSWGQLLHDTQYF	TGCGCCAGCAGTCCCTCGTGGGGGCAGCTACTACATGATACGCAGTATTTT
.	12	TRBV12-3/TRBV12-4	TRBJ1-2	.	CASSRTVGGYTF	TGTGCCAGCAGTAGGACAGTTGGTGGCTACACCTTC
.	15	TRBV6-5	TRBJ1-6	TRBD1	CASSYSGGPNSPLHF	TGTGCCAGCAGTTACTCAGGGGGCCCTAATTCACCCCTCCACTTT
once	15	TRBV19	TRBJ2-7	TRBD1	CASSIKVDRAYEQYF	TGTGCCAGTAGTATAAAGGTGGACAGGGCCTACGAGCAGTACTTC
.	14	TRBV2	TRBJ1-1	TRBD1	CASRGDRGKTEAFF	TGTGCCAGCAGAGGAGACAGGGGGAAGACTGAAGCTTTCTTT
.	14	TRBV6-5	TRBJ1-2	TRBD1	CASRLQGGGYGYTF	TGTGCCAGCAGGCTACAGGGGGGAGGGTATGGCTACACCTTC
.	13	TRBV28	TRBJ2-7	.	CASSLSNLDEQYF	TGTGCCAGCAGTTTAAGTAACCTAGACGAGCAGTACTTC
.	15	TRBV18	TRBJ1-1	.	CASSPSGRYGTEAFF	TGTGCCAGCTCACCTTCAGGCCGTTATGGCACTGAAGCTTTCTTT
.	13	TRBV28	TRBJ1-2	.	CASSLNRVYGYTF	TGTGCCAGCAGTTTAAACAGGGTCTATGGCTACACCTTC
.	14	TRBV18	TRBJ1-2	.	CASSREETNYGYTF	TGTGCCAGCTCCCGGGAGGAAACTAACTATGGCTACACCTTC
.	12	TRBV19	TRBJ1-6	.	CASSVILGPLHF	TGTGCCAGTAGTGTCATACTCGGGCCCCTCCACTTT
few	15	TRBV6-1	TRBJ1-6	.	CASSEAPGVNSPLHF	TGTGCCAGCAGTGAAGCGCCAGGGGTGAACTCACCCCTCCACTTT
few	17	TRBV4-2	TRBJ2-3	TRBD2	CASSQDKAGGPRDTQYF	TGTGCCAGCAGCCAAGATAAGGCGGGAGGGCCAAGAGATACGCAGTATTTT
.	15	TRBV5-8	TRBJ1-4	.	CASSLGAARGEKLFF	TGTGCCAGCAGCTTGGGCGCGGCCCGAGGTGAAAAACTGTTTTTT
.	15	TRBV7-5	TRBJ2-5	.	CARSPTGQDQETQYF	TGTGCCAGAAGCCCCACTGGACAGGACCAAGAGACCCAGTACTTC
once	13	TRBV19	TRBJ2-7	.	CASSIRDSYEQYF	TGTGCCAGTAGTATAAGAGACAGCTACGAGCAGTACTTC
few	12	TRBV28	TRBJ2-1	.	CASTQSDNEQFF	TGTGCCAGCACTCAGAGCGACAATGAGCAGTTCTTC
few	14	TRBV13	TRBJ1-2	.	CASSLSASGYGYTF	TGTGCCAGCAGCTTATCAGCGAGCGGGTATGGCTACACCTTC
.	18	TRBV9	TRBJ2-1	TRBD2	CASSRDPGTSGRLNEQFF	TGTGCCAGCAGCCGAGATCCCGGGACTAGCGGGAGGTTGAATGAGCAGTTCTTC
.	15	TRBV11-2	TRBJ2-3	.	CASSLERQITDTQYF	TGTGCCAGCAGCTTAGAGCGGCAGATCACAGATACGCAGTATTTT
.	14	TRBV28	TRBJ1-5	.	CASIPGWVNQPQHF	TGTGCCAGCATCCCCGGGTGGGTCAATCAGCCCCAGCATTTT
.	14	TRBV10-3	TRBJ1-2	TRBD1	CAISPGQGMWGYTF	TGTGCCATCAGTCCAGGACAGGGGATGTGGGGCTACACCTTC
.	16	TRBV27	TRBJ1-2	TRBD1	CASSLKGTGINYGYTF	TGTGCCAGCAGTTTAAAGGGGACAGGCATTAACTATGGCTACACCTTC
.	12	TRBV30	TRBJ1-1	.	CAWSYRVQEAFF	TGTGCCTGGAGTTACAGGGTTCAAGAAGCTTTCTTT
.	15	TRBV5-6	TRBJ2-3	TRBD2	CASSLPGGKGDTQYF	TGTGCCAGCAGCCTGCCGGGGGGGAAAGGAGATACGCAGTATTTT